This TCR beta chain was profiled in a study of blood T cells in healthy people across ages. Study results and caveats: Naive T cell percentage and TCR beta diversity correlated strongly.

Trimming took 0 bases from V and 2 from J, leaving 9 bases between them. This CDR3 has 15 amino acids. Germline lookup yields CDR1 LGHNA and CDR2 YSLEER. Concerning this clonotype itself: Its cognate antigen is unknown.

Next came a second PCR, run for 7 to 11 cycles, which used a sample-barcoded 5' primer along with a J-beta primer mix. In TCRdb, the 5' RACE reads were re-called with MiXCR into one record per CDR3 protein. The repertoire holds 1.5 million to 2 million distinct CDR3 sequences, with just under 50% as singletons. Healthy Caucasians from Russia aged roughly 6 to 95 served as donors. About 9.6 milliliters of peripheral blood were drawn from each donor into EDTA-treated tubes. Extraction of total RNA produced a minimum of 5.5 micrograms from each sample. The chain has TRBV4-3 and TRBJ2-3; unclear D gene. This receptor was identified in a middle-aged woman in good health. The specimen was blood. The CDR3 loop is CASSQDFRNTDTQYF. The DNA of the CDR3 is TGCGCCAGCAGCCAAGATTTCCGGAACACAGATACGCAGTATTTT.